Shown below are 6 T cell receptor beta chains from a single sample sequenced in a study of spatial heterogeneity in lung cancer. Documented time point: sample taken at primary tumor resection. Material for sequencing was whole RNA from tumor, nontumor lung or frozen PBMC, left unsorted. TCRdb called the 5' RACE reads again in MiXCR, with one record for every CDR3 protein. The data hold 45,000 to 55,000 distinct CDR3 sequences, with approximately 5.3% observed a single time. The material was PBMCs, obtained at surgery. These receptors were taken from a male donor with early-stage non-small cell lung cancer.

This clonotype was found many times. The chain couples TRBV7-2 to TRBJ2-7; 7 positions match TRBD2. This CDR3 spans 15 amino acids. Germline V gene lookup returns CDR1 SGHTA and CDR2 FQGNSA. V was pared by 1 base and J by 2 bases, with 5 bases of the junction left unmatched. CDR3 region: CASSLGSGIAYEQYF. The CDR3 DNA follows: TGTGCCAGCAGCTTAGGGAGCGGGATAGCCTACGAGCAGTACTTC.

This clonotype has at least ten counts. The chain links TRBV10-2 to TRBJ2-7, with D perhaps matching TRBD2 (6 bases). Germline V gene sequence: CDR1 WSHSY, CDR2 SAAADI. The length of the CDR3 is 15 residues. Trimming removed 2 bases at V and 8 bases at J, with 19 bases between. As DNA, the CDR3 is TGCGCCAGCAGTGAGGACCGAACTACGGGAGTGAAGCAGTACTTC. It codes for CASSEDRTTGVKQYF.

This clonotype occurred many times. This chain links TRBV5-1 with TRBJ1-1; 9 positions match TRBD1. This CDR3 has 15 amino acids. CDR1 is SGHRS, CDR2 YFSETQ, per germline. With V trimmed by 1 base and J by 5 bases, 6 bases remained unmatched. The CDR3 DNA sequence: TGCGCCAGCAGCTTGAGGGGACAGGGAAAGACTGAAGCTTTCTTT. Its protein product is CASSLRGQGKTEAFF.

This clonotype was seen many times. This sequence joins TRBV29-1 and TRBJ2-5; D might be TRBD2 (6 bases). V lost 0 bases, J lost 4 bases, and 15 bases lay in between. Germline CDR1 is SQVTM and CDR2 is ANQGSEA. The CDR3 spans 15 residues. Written as DNA, the CDR3 is TGCAGCGTTGAAGAGAATAGAGTAGCGGTAGAGACCCAGTACTTC. It encodes CSVEENRVAVETQYF.

The chain combines TRBV7-9 with TRBJ2-3, with D unclear. V was shortened by 1 base and J by 2 bases, with 7 bases between the two germline ends. Germline V gene lookup returns CDR1 SEHNR and CDR2 FQNEAQ (reference sequence). The CDR3 loop spans 14 amino acids. The CDR3 region has the DNA TGTGCCAGCAGCTTAGTGTCGAACACAGATACGCAGTATTTT. Translating gives CASSLVSNTDTQYF. Complete variable domain (other parts from reference TRBV7-9 and TRBJ2-3): DTGVSQNPRHKITKRGQNVTFRCDPISEHNRLYWYRQTLGQGPEFLTYFQNEAQLEKSRLLSDRFSAERPKGSFSTLEIQRTEQGDSAMYLCASSLVSNTDTQYFGPGTRLTVL.

This clonotype was counted a few times. This sequence joins TRBV7-2 and TRBJ2-7; D is tentatively TRBD1 or TRBD2 (6 bases each). With 0 bases removed from V and 0 bases from J, the gap between germline ends came to 18 bases. The CDR3 runs 18 residues. CDR1 SGHTA and CDR2 FQGNSA come from the germline V gene. The CDR3 bases are TGTGCCAGCAGCTTAGCCGGGGGCCCGGCGCTGCCCTCCTACGAGCAGTACTTC. It codes for CASSLAGGPALPSYEQYF.